This T cell receptor (beta chain) is drawn from a study of somatic mutations in cytotoxic T cells in rheumatoid arthritis (dated by TCRdb to 2016 to 2017). Background on the whole study: Some V beta antibody-stained T-cell populations were flow-sorted on a FACSAria II or Sony SH800 at nearly 100% purity, and sorted V beta1+ cells also underwent TCRB sequencing. Whether expanded CD8+ T-cell clones in untreated, newly diagnosed rheumatoid arthritis carry somatic mutations was the study question, and clonality was characterized with TCRB deep sequencing. The median ages of the patient and control groups were essentially identical. TCRB deep sequencing was performed for under 75 rheumatoid arthritis patients and around 22 healthy controls.

The immunoSEQ assay was applied to genomic DNA for TCRB CDR3 sequencing. From the authors' description of their analysis: Only productive TCRB rearrangements were included in the analyses. Defining a clone by its unique TCRB CDR3 sequence, the study calculated clonality as a productive clonality index derived from Shannon entropy. Repertoire overlap for a pair of samples was computed from each clone's template counts relative to total templates per sample. Flow cytometry-measured V-gene usage correlated with V-gene usage from TCRB sequencing, with a Spearman r of about 0.65. TCRdb took over this immuneACCESS table, retaining in-frame rearrangements with V and J assigned. Such tables are incomplete; in checked studies, under half of the missing clones stem from an unresolved V gene, and the remainder is unexplained. V and J calls and clone size are copied from that table; D and trimming were computed from the DNA. The sample data list 8,500 to 13,000 clones, and more than 65% of these were observed just once. In total, the top ten clones hold roughly 40% of the sample.

Buffy coats from approximately 22 blood donors served as healthy controls, a group that was about 60% female with a median age of 56 years (range 21-70). Positive magnetic bead selection on an AutoMACS was used to isolate CD4+ and CD8+ cells, with flow cytometry used to check purity. Isolation of peripheral blood mononuclear cells was done through Ficoll-Paque PLUS density gradient separation. Using Nucleospin Tissue or Tissue XS kits, DNA was extracted from CD4-enriched, CD8-enriched or PBMC samples, with quantification by a Qubit 2.0 fluorometer. This clone was seen a few times. The clone's antigen remains unknown. Per-base quality was not reported, and no clone a single base away is much larger than it. Broader findings and caveats from the paper: CD8+ T-cell clonality in rheumatoid arthritis patients was not significantly different from that in age-matched healthy controls. The antigen targets of the expanded CD8+ clones were unknown, and absence from virus-specific databases did not rule out viral specificity. In about an eighth of the roughly 65 patients, more than 20% of CD8+ cells belonged to the largest CD8+ clone, while several identical CD8+ TCRB sequences were shared between blood and synovial fluid. In patients, CD8+ clonality rose with age (Spearman r of about 0.53), which was not the case in healthy controls. No adjustment for multiple comparisons was made for the slight TRBV07 underrepresentation in patients.

CDR1 and CDR2 (SEHNR, FQNEAQ) derive from the germline V gene (reference sequence). From the cysteine through the phenylalanine, the CDR3 covers 11 amino acids. Here the CDR3 DNA is all that survives: 33 bases in frame from base 1. Trimming removed 2 bases from V and 4 bases from J, leaving 3 bases between the germline ends. This chain is built from TRBV7-9 and TRBJ2-7, with the D gene not clear enough to name. The sequence was obtained from a man between 60 and 75 years old in good health. The sample was CD8+ T cells sorted from blood. The CDR3 reads as follows: CASSLTYEQYF. The sequence in DNA is TGTGCCAGCAGCTTAACTTACGAGCAGTACTTC. The CDR3 plus the reference TRBV7-9 and TRBJ2-7 genes for the other parts give the full variable domain: DTGVSQNPRHKITKRGQNVTFRCDPISEHNRLYWYRQTLGQGPEFLTYFQNEAQLEKSRLLSDRFSAERPKGSFSTLEIQRTEQGDSAMYLCASSLTYEQYFGPGTRLTVT.